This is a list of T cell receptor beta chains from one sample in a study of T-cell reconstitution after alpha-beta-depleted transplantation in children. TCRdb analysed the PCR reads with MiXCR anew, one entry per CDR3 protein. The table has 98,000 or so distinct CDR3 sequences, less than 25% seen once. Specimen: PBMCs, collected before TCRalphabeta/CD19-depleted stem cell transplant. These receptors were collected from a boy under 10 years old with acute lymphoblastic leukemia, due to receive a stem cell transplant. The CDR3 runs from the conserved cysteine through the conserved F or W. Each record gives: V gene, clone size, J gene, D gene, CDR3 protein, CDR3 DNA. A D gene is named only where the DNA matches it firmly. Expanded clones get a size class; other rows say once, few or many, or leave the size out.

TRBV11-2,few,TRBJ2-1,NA,CASSLGTTYNEQFF,TGTGCCAGCAGCTTAGGGACAACCTACAATGAGCAGTTCTTC
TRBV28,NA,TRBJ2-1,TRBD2,CASSLFEAGGEQFF,TGTGCCAGCAGTTTATTCGAAGCGGGAGGTGAGCAGTTCTTC
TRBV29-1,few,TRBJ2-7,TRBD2,CSVASGSPYEQYF,TGCAGCGTTGCTAGCGGGAGTCCCTACGAGCAGTACTTC
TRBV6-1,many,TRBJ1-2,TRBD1,CASAGAGQGFYGYTF,TGTGCCAGCGCTGGCGCGGGACAGGGGTTCTATGGCTACACCTTC
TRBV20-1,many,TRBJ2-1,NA,CSARDSQSNEQFF,TGCAGTGCTAGAGATAGCCAATCCAATGAGCAGTTCTTC
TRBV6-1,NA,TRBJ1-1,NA,CASSEDPTVPEAFF,TGTGCCAGCAGTGAAGACCCCACGGTCCCTGAAGCTTTCTTT
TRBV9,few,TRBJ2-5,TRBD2,CASSTRGGTQYF,TGTGCCAGCAGCACCCGGGGGGGGACCCAGTACTTC
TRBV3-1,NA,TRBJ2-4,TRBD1,CASSDRGQLNIQYF,TGTGCCAGCAGCGACAGGGGGCAGTTGAACATTCAGTACTTC
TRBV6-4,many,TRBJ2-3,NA,CASSDSSGGATDTQYF,TGTGCCAGCAGTGACTCTAGCGGAGGGGCCACAGATACGCAGTATTTT
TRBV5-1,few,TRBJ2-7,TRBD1,CASSGSGTGVYEQYF,TGCGCCAGCAGCGGGTCCGGGACAGGGGTCTACGAGCAGTACTTC
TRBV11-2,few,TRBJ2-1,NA,CASSFERLVGQFF,TGTGCCAGCAGCTTCGAACGGCTCGTAGGGCAGTTCTTC
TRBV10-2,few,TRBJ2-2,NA,CASSEAGLLNTGELFF,TGCGCCAGCAGTGAGGCGGGGCTTCTGAACACCGGGGAGCTGTTTTTT
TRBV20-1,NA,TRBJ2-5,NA,CSASKTPEGTQYF,TGCAGTGCTAGTAAGACGCCGGAGGGGACCCAGTACTTC
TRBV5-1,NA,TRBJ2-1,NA,CASSLGGAGHNEQFF,TGCGCCAGCAGCTTGGGCGGGGCGGGGCACAATGAGCAGTTCTTC
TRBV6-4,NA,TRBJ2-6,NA,CASSAEVSSGANVLTF,TGTGCCAGCAGCGCGGAGGTCAGCTCTGGGGCCAACGTCCTGACTTTC
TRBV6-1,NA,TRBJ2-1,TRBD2,CASSSPGTSLEQLF,TGTGCCAGCAGCTCCCCCGGGACTAGCCTTGAGCAGCTCTTC
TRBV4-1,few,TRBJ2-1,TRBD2,CASSQDLSPGLAAYNEQFF,TGCGCCAGCAGCCAAGATTTATCACCAGGGCTAGCGGCCTACAATGAGCAGTTCTTC
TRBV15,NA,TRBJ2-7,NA,CATSRDGGGLNEQYF,TGTGCCACCAGCAGAGATGGTGGGGGCCTGAACGAGCAGTACTTC
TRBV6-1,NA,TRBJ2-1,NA,CASSEAADSYNEQFF,TGTGCCAGCAGTGAAGCGGCGGACTCCTACAATGAGCAGTTCTTC
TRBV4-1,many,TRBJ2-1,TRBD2,CASSRGGWVAEYNEQFF,TGCGCCAGCAGCAGGGGAGGGTGGGTAGCGGAGTACAATGAGCAGTTCTTC
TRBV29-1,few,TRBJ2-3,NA,CSVEDRRYSTDTQYF,TGCAGCGTTGAAGATCGACGCTATAGCACAGATACGCAGTATTTT
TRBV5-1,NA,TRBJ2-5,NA,CASSFNGIPGETQYF,TGCGCCAGCAGTTTCAACGGGATTCCAGGAGAGACCCAGTACTTC
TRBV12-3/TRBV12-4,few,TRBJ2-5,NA,CASSLSGGGMETQYF,TGTGCCAGCAGTCTGAGCGGAGGCGGAATGGAGACCCAGTACTTC
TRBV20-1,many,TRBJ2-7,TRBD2,CSAKGLAEHYEQYF,TGCAGTGCCAAGGGACTAGCGGAGCACTACGAGCAGTACTTC
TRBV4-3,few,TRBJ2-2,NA,CASSQESWGTGELFF,TGCGCCAGCAGCCAAGAAAGCTGGGGCACCGGGGAGCTGTTTTTT
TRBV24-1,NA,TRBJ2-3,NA,CATSDLGPTQYF,TGTGCCACCAGTGATCTTGGCCCTACGCAGTATTTT
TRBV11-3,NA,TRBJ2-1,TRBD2,CASSHLAGGDEQFF,TGTGCCAGCAGCCACCTAGCGGGAGGTGATGAGCAGTTCTTC
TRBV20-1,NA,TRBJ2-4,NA,CSAVWNIQYF,TGCAGTGCTGTGTGGAACATTCAGTACTTC
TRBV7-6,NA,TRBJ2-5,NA,CASSLRRFETQYF,TGTGCCAGCAGCTTGCGAAGGTTTGAGACCCAGTACTTC
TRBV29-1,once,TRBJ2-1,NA,CSVEIGGLGRNEQFF,TGCAGCGTTGAAATTGGGGGACTGGGGCGCAATGAGCAGTTCTTC
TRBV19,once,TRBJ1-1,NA,CATARTHLSDTEAFF,TGTGCCACGGCCCGGACCCACCTTAGTGACACTGAAGCTTTCTTT
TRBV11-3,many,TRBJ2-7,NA,CASSLRSSVGDSSYEQYF,TGTGCCAGCAGCTTAAGGTCGAGCGTCGGAGACAGCTCCTACGAGCAGTACTTC
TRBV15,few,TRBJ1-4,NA,CATRNSFNEKLFF,TGTGCCACCAGGAACAGTTTCAATGAAAAACTGTTTTTT
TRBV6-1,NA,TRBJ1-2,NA,CASVNYGYTF,TGTGCCAGCGTCAACTATGGCTACACCTTC
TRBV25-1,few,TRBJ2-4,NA,CASSERGRNIQYF,TGTGCCAGCAGTGAACGGGGGAGAAACATTCAGTACTTC
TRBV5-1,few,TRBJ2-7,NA,CASSLGSNYEQYF,TGCGCCAGCAGCTTGGGCAGCAACTACGAGCAGTACTTC
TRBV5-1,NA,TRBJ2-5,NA,CASPTAEGPQETQYF,TGCGCCAGCCCGACAGCGGAGGGGCCACAGGAGACCCAGTACTTC
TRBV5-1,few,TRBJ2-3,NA,CASSLESSSTDTQYF,TGCGCCAGCAGCTTGGAATCTTCTAGCACAGATACGCAGTATTTT
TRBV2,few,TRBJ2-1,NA,CASREEGLEYNEQFF,TGTGCCAGCAGAGAGGAGGGGCTGGAGTACAATGAGCAGTTCTTC
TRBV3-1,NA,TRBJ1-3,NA,CASSQDVGATGNTIYF,TGTGCCAGCAGCCAAGATGTAGGGGCGACGGGAAACACCATATATTTT
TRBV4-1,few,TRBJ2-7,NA,CASSQDAGAYEQYF,TGCGCCAGCAGCCAAGATGCAGGGGCCTACGAGCAGTACTTC
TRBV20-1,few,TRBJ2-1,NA,CSAFGGLDNEQFF,TGCAGTGCTTTTGGGGGCCTCGACAATGAGCAGTTCTTC
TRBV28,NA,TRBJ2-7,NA,CASSEGSRPYEQYF,TGTGCCAGCAGTGAAGGCTCACGACCCTACGAGCAGTACTTC
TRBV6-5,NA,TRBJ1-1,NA,CASSFRDLTEAFF,TGTGCCAGCAGTTTCAGGGACTTAACTGAAGCTTTCTTT
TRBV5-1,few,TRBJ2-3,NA,CASSLGTASSTDTQYF,TGCGCCAGCAGCTTGGGAACTGCGTCTAGCACAGATACGCAGTATTTT
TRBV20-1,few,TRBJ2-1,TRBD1,CSARDNRDSYYNEQFF,TGCAGTGCTAGAGATAACCGGGACAGTTACTACAATGAGCAGTTCTTC
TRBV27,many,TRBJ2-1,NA,CASSLGGDPSYNEQFF,TGTGCCAGCAGTCTGGGAGGCGACCCCTCCTACAATGAGCAGTTCTTC
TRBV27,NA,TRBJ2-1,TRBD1,CASSYDRGNEQFF,TGTGCCAGCAGTTACGACAGGGGGAATGAGCAGTTCTTC
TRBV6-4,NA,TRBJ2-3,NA,CASSDSMAEGRDTQYF,TGTGCCAGCAGTGACTCGATGGCGGAGGGGAGGGATACGCAGTATTTT